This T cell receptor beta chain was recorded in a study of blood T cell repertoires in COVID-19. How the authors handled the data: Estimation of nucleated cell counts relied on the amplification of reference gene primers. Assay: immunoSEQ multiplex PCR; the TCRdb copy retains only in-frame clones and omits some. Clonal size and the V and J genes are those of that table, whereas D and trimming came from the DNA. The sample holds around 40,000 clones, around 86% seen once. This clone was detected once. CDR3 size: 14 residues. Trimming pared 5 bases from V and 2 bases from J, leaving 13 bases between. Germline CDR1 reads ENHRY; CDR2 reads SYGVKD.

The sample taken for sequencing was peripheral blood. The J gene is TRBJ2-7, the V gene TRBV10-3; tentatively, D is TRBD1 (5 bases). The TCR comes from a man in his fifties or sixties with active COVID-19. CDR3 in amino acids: CAISSPSGTYEQYF. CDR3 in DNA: TGTGCCATCAGTAGCCCGTCAGGGACCTACGAGCAGTACTTC.